This TCR beta chain was sequenced during a study of cytomegalovirus exposure and HLA in healthy donors. Study outcomes and limitations: The TCR clusters that emerged in the first cohort tended, a later analysis found, to co-occur in the 120 or so validation repertoires.

On this clone: The antigen is unknown.

Sequencing was performed with immunoSEQ multiplex PCR; in TCRdb, only in-frame clones are kept and a portion is missing. In the table there are 130,000 to 150,000 clones, approximately 90% of which are singletons. Material for sequencing was PBMCs. This clonotype originated in a man aged 18 to 30 in good health and CMV-seropositive.

The CDR3, as DNA: TGTGCCAGCAGCTCGACCAGGGGTCAGGCCGAGCAGTACTTC. This sequence encodes CASSSTRGQAEQYF. The gene calls are TRBV11-3 and TRBJ2-7; TRBD1 might be the D (6 bases). Per germline, CDR1 SGHNT and CDR2 YENEEA. The V end lost 4 bases, the J end lost 6 bases, and 16 bases lay between the germline ends. The CDR3 extends over 14 amino acids.